The clone carrying this T cell receptor beta chain was counted between two and nine times. The data are from a study of Graves' ophthalmopathy and Graves' hyperthyroidism. CDR3 length: 15 residues. V trimming: 0 bases; J trimming: 4 bases; junction bases outside the gene matches: 4. Germline CDR1 is MGHRA and CDR2 is YSYEKL. RNA transcripts provided the template for amplifying TCR beta CDR3 regions. First-round RT-PCR employed HTBI primers, with a second-round multiplex PCR after it. TCRdb re-called the multiplex PCR reads through MiXCR, storing one row per CDR3 protein. This sample carries roughly 480,000 distinct CDR3 sequences, 14% of them seen once, and the ten largest clones take about a tenth. What supplied the PBMCs was 7.5 to 10 ml of fresh peripheral blood.

The source is a woman aged 30 to 39 with Graves' ophthalmopathy. The gene calls are TRBV4-1 and TRBJ2-7, with 9 bases identical to TRBD2. The sample consisted of blood. CDR3: CASSQESGRPYEQYF. In nucleotides, the CDR3 is TGCGCCAGCAGCCAAGAAAGCGGGAGGCCTTACGAGCAGTACTTC.